The sequence of this TCR beta chain was determined in a study of T-cell memory formation after mild COVID-19. Overall study findings and caveats: Clones that contracted from day 15 to 85 were balanced CD4/CD8, while later expanders leaned CD4+. Pre-infection memory already had some responding clones, implying cross-reactive memory joined.

Constant-segment primers were used for 5'RACE, and the resulting TCR alpha and TCR beta cDNA libraries carried sample barcodes and UMIs. TCRdb reanalysed the 5' RACE reads using MiXCR and keeps one entry per CDR3 protein. This sample yields about 400,000 distinct CDR3 sequences, of which less than 25% are seen a single time; 10% to 15% belongs to the top ten. Comments on this clonotype: Its target is not known.

The CDR3 is 18 residues long. Germline lookup yields CDR1 DFQATT and CDR2 SNEGSKA (reference sequence). Losses at the gene ends were 3 bases for V and 1 base for J; bases not matched to a gene: 14. Sequences were obtained from PBMCs or a T cell subset sorted from them (not recorded which). This TCR came from an adult woman who had mild COVID-19 (a few samples of this study predate the infection). Cell type and time point are not known. The chain carries TRBV20-1 and TRBJ2-1; 8 bases line up with TRBD2. Here the CDR3 reads CSASYPGGPSGSYNEQFF. The CDR3 nucleotides are TGCAGTGCTAGTTATCCGGGGGGGCCTTCGGGGTCCTACAATGAGCAGTTCTTC.